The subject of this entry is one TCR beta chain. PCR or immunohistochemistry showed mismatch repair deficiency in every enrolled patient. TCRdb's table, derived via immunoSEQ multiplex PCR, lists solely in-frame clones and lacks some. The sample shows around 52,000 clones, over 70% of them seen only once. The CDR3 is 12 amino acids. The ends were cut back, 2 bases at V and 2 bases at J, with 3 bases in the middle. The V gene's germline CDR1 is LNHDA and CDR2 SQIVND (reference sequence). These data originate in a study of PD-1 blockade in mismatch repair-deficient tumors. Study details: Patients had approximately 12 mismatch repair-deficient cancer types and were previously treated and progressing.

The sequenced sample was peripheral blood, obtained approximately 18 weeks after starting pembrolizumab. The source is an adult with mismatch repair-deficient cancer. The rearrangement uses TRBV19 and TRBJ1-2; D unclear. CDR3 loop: CASSIINYGYTF. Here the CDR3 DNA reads TGTGCCAGTAGTATAATCAACTATGGCTACACCTTC.